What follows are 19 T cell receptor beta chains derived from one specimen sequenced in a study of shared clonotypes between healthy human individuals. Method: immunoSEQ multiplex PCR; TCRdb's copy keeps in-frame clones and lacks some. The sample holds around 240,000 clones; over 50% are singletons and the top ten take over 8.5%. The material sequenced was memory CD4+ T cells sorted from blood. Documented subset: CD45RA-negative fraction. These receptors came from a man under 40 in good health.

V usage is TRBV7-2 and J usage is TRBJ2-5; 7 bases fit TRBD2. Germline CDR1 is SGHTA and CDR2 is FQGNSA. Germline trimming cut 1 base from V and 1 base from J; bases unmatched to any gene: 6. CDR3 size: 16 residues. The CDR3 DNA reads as TGTGCCAGCAGCTTAGTGGGCGGGGGACTCCAAGAGACCCAGTACTTC. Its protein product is CASSLVGGGLQETQYF.

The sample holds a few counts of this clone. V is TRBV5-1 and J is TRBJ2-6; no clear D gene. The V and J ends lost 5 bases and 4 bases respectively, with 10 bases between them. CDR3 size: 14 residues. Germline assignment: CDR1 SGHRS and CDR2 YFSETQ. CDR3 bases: TGCGCCAGCAGTCAGTCTTGGGGGGCCAACGTCCTGACTTTC. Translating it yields CASSQSWGANVLTF.

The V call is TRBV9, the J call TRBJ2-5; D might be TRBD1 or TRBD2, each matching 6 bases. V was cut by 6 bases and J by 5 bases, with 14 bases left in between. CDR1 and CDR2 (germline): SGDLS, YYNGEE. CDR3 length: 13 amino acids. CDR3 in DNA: TGTGCCAGCAATAGACAGGAGGGGGAGACCCAGTACTTC. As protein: CASNRQEGETQYF.

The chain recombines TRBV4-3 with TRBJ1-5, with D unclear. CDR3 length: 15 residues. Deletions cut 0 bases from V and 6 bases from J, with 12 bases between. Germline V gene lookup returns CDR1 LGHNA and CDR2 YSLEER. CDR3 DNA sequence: TGCGCCAGCAGCCAAGATGAAACAAAAGGTCAGCCCCAGCATTTT. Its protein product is CASSQDETKGQPQHF.

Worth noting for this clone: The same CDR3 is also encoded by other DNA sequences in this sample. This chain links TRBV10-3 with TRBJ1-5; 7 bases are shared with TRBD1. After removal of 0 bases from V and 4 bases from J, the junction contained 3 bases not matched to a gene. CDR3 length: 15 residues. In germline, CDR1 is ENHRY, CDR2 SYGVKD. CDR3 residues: CAISESRQGNQPQHF. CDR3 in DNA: TGTGCCATCAGTGAGTCGAGACAGGGTAATCAGCCCCAGCATTTT.

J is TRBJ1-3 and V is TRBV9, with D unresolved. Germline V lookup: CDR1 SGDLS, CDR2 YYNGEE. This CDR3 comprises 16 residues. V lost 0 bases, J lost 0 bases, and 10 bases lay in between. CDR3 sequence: CASSVEEGSSGNTIYF. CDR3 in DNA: TGTGCCAGCAGCGTAGAGGAAGGGTCCTCTGGAAACACCATATATTTT.

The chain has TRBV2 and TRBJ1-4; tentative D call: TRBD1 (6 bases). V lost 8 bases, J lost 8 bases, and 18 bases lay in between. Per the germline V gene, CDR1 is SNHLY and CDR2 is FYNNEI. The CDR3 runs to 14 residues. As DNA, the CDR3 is TGTGCCAGCGTCGGGGGGGCCGCCGGGGAAAAACTGTTTTTT. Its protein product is CASVGGAAGEKLFF.

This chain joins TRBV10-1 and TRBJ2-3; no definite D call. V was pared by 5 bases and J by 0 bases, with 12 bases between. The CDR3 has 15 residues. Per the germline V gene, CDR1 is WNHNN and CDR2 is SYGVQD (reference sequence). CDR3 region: CASSTGLRSTDTQYF. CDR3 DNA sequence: TGCGCCAGCAGTACTGGGCTACGGAGCACAGATACGCAGTATTTT.

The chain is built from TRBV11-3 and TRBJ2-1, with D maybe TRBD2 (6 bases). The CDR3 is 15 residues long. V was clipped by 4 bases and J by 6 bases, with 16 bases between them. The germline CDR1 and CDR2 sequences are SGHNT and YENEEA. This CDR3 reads CASSSRDWAGNEQFF. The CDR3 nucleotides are TGTGCCAGCAGCTCACGGGACTGGGCAGGCAATGAGCAGTTCTTC. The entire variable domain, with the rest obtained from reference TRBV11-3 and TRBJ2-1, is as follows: EAGVVQSPRYKIIEKKQPVAFWCNPISGHNTLYWYLQNLGQGPELLIRYENEEAVDDSQLPKDRFSAERLKGVDSTLKIQPAELGDSAVYLCASSSRDWAGNEQFFGPGTRLTVL.

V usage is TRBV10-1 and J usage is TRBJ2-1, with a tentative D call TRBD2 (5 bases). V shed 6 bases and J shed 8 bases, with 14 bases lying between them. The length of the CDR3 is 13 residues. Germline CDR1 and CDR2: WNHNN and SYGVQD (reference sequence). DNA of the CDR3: TGCGCCAGCAGCCGAGGGCCGTGGTATGAGCAGTTCTTC. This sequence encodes CASSRGPWYEQFF.

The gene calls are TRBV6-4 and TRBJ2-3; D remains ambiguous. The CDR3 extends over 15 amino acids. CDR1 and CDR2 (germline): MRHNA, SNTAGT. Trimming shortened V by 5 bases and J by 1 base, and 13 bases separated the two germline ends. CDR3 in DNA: TGTGCCAGCAGTTCAGGCGTTGGGGGCACAGATACGCAGTATTTT. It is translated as CASSSGVGGTDTQYF.

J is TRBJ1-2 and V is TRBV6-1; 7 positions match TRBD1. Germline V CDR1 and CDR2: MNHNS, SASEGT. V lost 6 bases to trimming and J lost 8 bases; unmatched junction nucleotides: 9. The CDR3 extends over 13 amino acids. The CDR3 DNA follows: TGTGCCAGCAGAAACGACAGGGTTCTGGGCTACACCTTC. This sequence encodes CASRNDRVLGYTF.

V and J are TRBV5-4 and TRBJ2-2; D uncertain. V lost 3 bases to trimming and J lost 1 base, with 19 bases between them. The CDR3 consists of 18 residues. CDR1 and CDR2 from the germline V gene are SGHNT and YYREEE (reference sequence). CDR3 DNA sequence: TGTGCCAGCAGCTGGACCCATCACCGACGGAGGAACACCGGGGAGCTGTTTTTT. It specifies CASSWTHHRRRNTGELFF.

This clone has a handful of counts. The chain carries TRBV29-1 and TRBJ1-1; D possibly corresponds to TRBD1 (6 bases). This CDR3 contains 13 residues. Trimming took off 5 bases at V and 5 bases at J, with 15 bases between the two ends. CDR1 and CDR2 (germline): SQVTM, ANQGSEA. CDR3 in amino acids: CSVFLQGGTEAFF. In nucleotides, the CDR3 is TGCAGCGTTTTCCTACAGGGTGGAACTGAAGCTTTCTTT.

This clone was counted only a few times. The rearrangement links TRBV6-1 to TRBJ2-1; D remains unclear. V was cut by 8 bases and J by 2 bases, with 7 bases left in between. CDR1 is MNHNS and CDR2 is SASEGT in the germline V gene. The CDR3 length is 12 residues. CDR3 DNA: TGTGCCAGCGGCGGTACCTACAATGAGCAGTTCTTC. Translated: CASGGTYNEQFF.

DNA of the CDR3: TGCGCCAGCAGCCAAGTTGTTTCAGGGGGGGTAGAGCAGTACTTC. This gives the protein CASSQVVSGGVEQYF. This chain links TRBV4-3 with TRBJ2-7; D may match TRBD1 or TRBD2 (7 bases each). V was trimmed by 1 base and J by 7 bases, leaving 17 bases between them. The CDR3 consists of 15 residues. The germline CDR1 and CDR2 sequences are LGHNA and YSLEER.

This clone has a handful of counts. In DNA form, the CDR3 reads TGTGCCAGCAGCTCGACTAGCGGACCTTACAATGAGCAGTTCTTC. This gives the protein CASSSTSGPYNEQFF. The chain carries TRBV11-2 and TRBJ2-1; TRBD2 matches at 9 bases. The CDR3 has 15 residues. CDR1 and CDR2 from the germline V gene are SGHAT and FQNNGV. The J segment lost 4 bases and the V segment lost 4 bases, leaving 5 bases of the junction unmatched.

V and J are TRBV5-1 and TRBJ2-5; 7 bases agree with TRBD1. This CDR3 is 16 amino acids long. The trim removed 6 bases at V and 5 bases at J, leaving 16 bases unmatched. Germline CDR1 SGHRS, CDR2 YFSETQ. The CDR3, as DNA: TGCGCCAGCAACCCGATTAGACAGGGCTTTGTGGAGACCCAGTACTTC. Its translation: CASNPIRQGFVETQYF.

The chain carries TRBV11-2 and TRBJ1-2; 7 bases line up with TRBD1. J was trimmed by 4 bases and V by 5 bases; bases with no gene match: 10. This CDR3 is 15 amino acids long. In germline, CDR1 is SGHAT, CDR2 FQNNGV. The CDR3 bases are TGTGCCAGCAGCCAAGACAGGGTCGGGAGCTATGGCTACACCTTC. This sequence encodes CASSQDRVGSYGYTF.